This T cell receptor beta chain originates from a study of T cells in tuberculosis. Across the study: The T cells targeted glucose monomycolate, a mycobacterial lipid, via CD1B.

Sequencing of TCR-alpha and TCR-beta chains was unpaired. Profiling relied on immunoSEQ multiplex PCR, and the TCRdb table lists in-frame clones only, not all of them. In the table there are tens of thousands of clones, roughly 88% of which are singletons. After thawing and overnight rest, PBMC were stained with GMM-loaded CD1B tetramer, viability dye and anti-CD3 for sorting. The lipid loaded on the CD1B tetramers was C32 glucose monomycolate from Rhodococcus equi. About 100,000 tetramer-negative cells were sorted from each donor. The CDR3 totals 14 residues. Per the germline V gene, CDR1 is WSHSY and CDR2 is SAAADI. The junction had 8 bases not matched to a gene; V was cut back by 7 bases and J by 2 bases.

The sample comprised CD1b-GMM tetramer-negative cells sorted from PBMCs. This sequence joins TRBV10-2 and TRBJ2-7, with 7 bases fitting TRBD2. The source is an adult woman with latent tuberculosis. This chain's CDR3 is CASIPGGGPYEQYV. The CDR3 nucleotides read TGCGCCAGCATCCCCGGCGGGGGTCCCTACGAGCAGTACGTC.